A selection of T cell receptor beta chains follows, all from one sample in a study of regulatory T cells in long-lasting Graves disease. TCRdb re-analysed the multiplex PCR reads in MiXCR, keeping a single row per CDR3 protein. The data contain about 530,000 distinct CDR3 sequences, roughly 15% of them seen just once; the ten biggest clones take up roughly 25%. This sample was shared with a second study, whose subject was T cells in Graves' hyperthyroidism and ophthalmopathy.

The sequenced sample was peripheral blood mononuclear cells (PBMCs), obtained at new diagnosis, from a patient treated with antithyroid drugs. These receptor sequences come from a woman in her forties or fifties with Graves disease. The CDR3 runs from the conserved cysteine through the conserved F or W. Only some rows state a clone size, as once, few, many or a class for expanded clones.

abundance | v_gene | CDR3aa
many | TRBV30 | CAWSPLGGIEPQHF
many | TRBV12-3/TRBV12-4 | CASSLGPTSIETQYF
many | TRBV5-1 | CASSLAQSTDTQYF
many | TRBV28 | CASSSALTGWSHGYTF
- | TRBV13 | CASRITGANVLTF
- | TRBV12-3/TRBV12-4 | CASSFEVYQPQHF
few | TRBV3-1 | CASSQDLGRSFF
many | TRBV4-1 | CASSHHYETGAPYGYTF
few | TRBV6-1 | CASSEGTGVRGYTF
- | TRBV5-1 | CASSTWTGGEQFF
many | TRBV3-1 | CASSPWGGGNEQFF
- | TRBV19 | CLGQGAYTDTQYF
many | TRBV2 | CASRQETGGAYEQYF
many | TRBV11-2 | CASRRNRGSYEQYF
many | TRBV2 | CASSDLAGGREQFF
few | TRBV20-1 | CSARRQTDTQYF
few | TRBV7-9 | CAPGEGASTGELFF
- | TRBV30 | CAWSGTSGYEQYF
- | TRBV3-1 | CASSQDRSNEQFF
- | TRBV12-3/TRBV12-4 | CASSSGGVLGQPQHF
few | TRBV9 | CASSFRQDPSGEQFF
many | TRBV12-3/TRBV12-4 | CASTPGQGLTETQYF
- | TRBV20-1 | CSASRAVSGNTIYF
- | TRBV29-1 | CSVIGDYEQYF
- | TRBV6-1 | CASGPGTGSYNEQFF
many | TRBV18 | CASSPGLVNEQFF
many | TRBV24-1 | CATSEGWGTEAFF
- | TRBV5-1 | CASSSTKDGYTF
many | TRBV6-5 | CASSYRGGGATTDTQYF
- | TRBV15 | CATSRDRGVNSPLHF
few | TRBV19 | CASRGGRPNQPQHF
few | TRBV24-1 | CATKGQGNTGELFF
many | TRBV10-1 | CASSTDRSSTDTQYF
many | TRBV11-3 | CASSLKSSGQETQYF
- | TRBV19 | CASSRQGAREKLFF
- | TRBV2 | CASSEALGSGKGYTF
many | TRBV6-2/TRBV6-3 | CASSYIKGYEQYF
few | TRBV11-2 | CASSLNGGHPFIYEQYF
few | TRBV10-3 | CAIWRGVDEQFF
many | TRBV6-1 | CASSHMTDRETQYF